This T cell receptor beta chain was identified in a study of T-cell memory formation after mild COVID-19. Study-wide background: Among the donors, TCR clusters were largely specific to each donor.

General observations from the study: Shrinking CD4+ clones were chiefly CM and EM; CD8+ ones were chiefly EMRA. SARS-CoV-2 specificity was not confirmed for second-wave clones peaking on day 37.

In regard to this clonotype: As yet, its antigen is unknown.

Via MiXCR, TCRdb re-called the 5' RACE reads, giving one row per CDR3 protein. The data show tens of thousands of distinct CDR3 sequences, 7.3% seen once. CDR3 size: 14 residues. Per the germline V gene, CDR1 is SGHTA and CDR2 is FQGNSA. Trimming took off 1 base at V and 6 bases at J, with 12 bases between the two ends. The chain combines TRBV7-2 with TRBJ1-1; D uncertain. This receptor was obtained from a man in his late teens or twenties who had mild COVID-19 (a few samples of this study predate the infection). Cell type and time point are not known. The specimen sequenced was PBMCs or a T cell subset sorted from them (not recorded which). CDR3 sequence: CASSLVGTLAEAFF. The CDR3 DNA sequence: TGTGCCAGCAGCTTAGTAGGCACGTTGGCTGAAGCTTTCTTT.